The 9 T cell receptor beta chains presented below share a single source sample, sequenced in a study of cytomegalovirus exposure and HLA in healthy donors. The PCR used 60 Vbeta and 13 Jbeta primers. Sequenced by immunoSEQ multiplex PCR; TCRdb stores in-frame clones only, minus some. This sample has over 150,000 clones, with roughly 79% found just once. The specimen was PBMCs. These receptors all stem from a woman aged 50 to 60 in good health and CMV-seronegative.

The rearrangement joins TRBV5-7 to TRBJ1-1, with unresolved D. TRBV5-7 has ORF status, its function being uncertain. V was pared by 4 bases and J by 8 bases, with 18 bases between. CDR3 length: 14 amino acids. The CDR3 DNA reads as TGTGCCAGCAGCCGCCACTGGGCCTGCATAGAAGCTTTCTTT. Translation gives CASSRHWACIEAFF.

The chain recombines TRBV6-5 with TRBJ1-1; no definite D call. The CDR3 covers 14 residues. V was shortened by 6 bases and J by 4 bases, with 15 bases between the two germline ends. Germline V CDR1 and CDR2: MNHEY, SVGAGI. CDR3 amino acids: CASRPPGGSTEAFF. The CDR3 nucleotides read TGTGCCAGCAGACCTCCGGGCGGGAGCACTGAAGCTTTCTTT.

The V and J genes are TRBV6-1 and TRBJ1-2, with TRBD1 matching over 7 bases. Germline assignment: CDR1 MNHNS and CDR2 SASEGT. V trimming: 8 bases; J trimming: 7 bases; junction bases outside the gene matches: 4. The CDR3 covers 11 residues. The CDR3 DNA is TGTGCCAGCCGACAGGGTGGTGGCTACACCTTC. Amino acids: CASRQGGGYTF.

The chain combines TRBV19 with TRBJ1-5; TRBD1 agrees at 10 bases. The CDR3 is made up of 15 amino acids. J was trimmed by 1 base and V by 9 bases; bases with no gene match: 6. Germline-derived CDR1 and CDR2 are LNHDA and SQIVND (reference sequence). The CDR3 sequence: CASNEGQGSNQPQHF. The CDR3 nucleotides are TGTGCCAGCAACGAGGGACAGGGGAGCAATCAGCCCCAGCATTTT.

This clone was observed a handful of times. Here the CDR3 reads CAWSTGTGNYEQYF. The CDR3 DNA reads TGTGCCTGGAGTACCGGGACAGGGAACTACGAGCAGTACTTC. This sequence joins TRBV30 and TRBJ2-7; the match to TRBD1 covers 9 bases. Germline V gene data show CDR1 as GTSNPN and CDR2 as SVGIG (reference sequence). V dropped 2 bases and J dropped 3; count of bases not matched to a gene: 5. The CDR3 covers 14 residues.

This clone appeared a few times. The CDR3 region has the DNA TGTGCCAGCAGCGTGACAGGGGGAGGAGATACGCAGTATTTT. Protein product: CASSVTGGGDTQYF. J is TRBJ2-3 and V is TRBV7-9; 9 nucleotides match TRBD1. The CDR3 totals 14 residues. Unmatched junction bases numbered 5, after V lost 5 bases and J lost 5 bases. Germline V CDR1 and CDR2: SEHNR, FQNEAQ (reference sequence).

This clone was found once. The rearrangement joins TRBV28 to TRBJ2-7; 9 bases align to TRBD2. J gave up 4 bases and V 2 bases, and 3 bases lay outside the gene matches. The length of the CDR3 is 14 residues. CDR1 and CDR2 (germline): MDHEN, SYDVKM. The CDR3 DNA reads as TGTGCCAGCAGTTTACTAGCGGGGAGTTACGAGCAGTACTTC. Translating it yields CASSLLAGSYEQYF.

This chain connects TRBV5-4 to TRBJ1-4; D remains unclear. Germline V lookup: CDR1 SGHNT, CDR2 YYREEE (reference sequence). V shed 0 bases and J shed 0 bases, with 6 bases lying between them. The length of the CDR3 is 15 residues. CDR3 bases: TGTGCCAGCAGCTTGGGGAGATCAACTAATGAAAAACTGTTTTTT. It encodes CASSLGRSTNEKLFF.

The sample holds one count of this clone. At one end the junction does not follow the germline gene, possibly because of a read error. The J gene is TRBJ1-1, the V gene TRBV7-9; TRBD1 matches 10 bases. This CDR3 comprises 17 residues. Germline values: CDR1 SEHNR, CDR2 FQNEAQ (reference sequence). The CDR3 nucleotides are TGTTCCAGCAGCACCCTGGGACAGGGGAAACGAGACACTGAAGCTTTCTTT. The encoded protein is CSSSTLGQGKRDTEAFF. Using reference TRBV7-9 and TRBJ1-1 for the parts outside the CDR3, the full variable domain is DTGVSQNPRHKITKRGQNVTFRCDPISEHNRLYWYRQTLGQGPEFLTYFQNEAQLEKSRLLSDRFSAERPKGSFSTLEIQRTEQGDSAMYLCSSSTLGQGKRDTEAFFGQGTRLTVV.